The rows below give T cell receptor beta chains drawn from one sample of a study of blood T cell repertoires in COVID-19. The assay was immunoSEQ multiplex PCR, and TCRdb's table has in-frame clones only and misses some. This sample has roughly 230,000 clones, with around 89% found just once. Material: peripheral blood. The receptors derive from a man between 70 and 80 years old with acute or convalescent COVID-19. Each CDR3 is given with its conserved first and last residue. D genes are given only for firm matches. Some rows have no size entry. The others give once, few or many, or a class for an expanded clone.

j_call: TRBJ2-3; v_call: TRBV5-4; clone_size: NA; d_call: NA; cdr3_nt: TGTGCCAGCAGCTTGTTCCTAGCCCTTCCCATAGATACGCAGTATTTT; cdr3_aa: CASSLFLALPIDTQYF
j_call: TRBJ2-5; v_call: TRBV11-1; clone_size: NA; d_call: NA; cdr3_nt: TGTGCCAGCAGCCCGTCAGCTTGGAATAGCGAGACCCAGTACTTC; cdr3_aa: CASSPSAWNSETQYF
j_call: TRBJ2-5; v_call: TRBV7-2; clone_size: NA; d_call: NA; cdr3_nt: TGTGCCAGCAGCCCCGCCCGGGGAGAGACCCAGTACTTC; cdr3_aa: CASSPARGETQYF
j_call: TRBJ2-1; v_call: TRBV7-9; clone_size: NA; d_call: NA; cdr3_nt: TGTGCCAGCAGCTTACTGGGCAGTTCCTACAATGAGCAGTTCTTC; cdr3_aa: CASSLLGSSYNEQFF
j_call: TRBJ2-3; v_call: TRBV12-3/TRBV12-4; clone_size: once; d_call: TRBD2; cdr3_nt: TGTGCCAGCATTGGACTAGCTGATACGCAGTATTTT; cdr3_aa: CASIGLADTQYF
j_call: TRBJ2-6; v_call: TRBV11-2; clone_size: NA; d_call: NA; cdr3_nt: TGTGCCAGCAGCCGGAGTGGAGGGTGGTCTGGGGCCAACGTCCTGACTTTC; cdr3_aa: CASSRSGGWSGANVLTF
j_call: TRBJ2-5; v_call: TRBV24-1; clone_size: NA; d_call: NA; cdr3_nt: TGTGCCACCAGTTTCTCGGGTACCCAGTACTTC; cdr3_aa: CATSFSGTQYF
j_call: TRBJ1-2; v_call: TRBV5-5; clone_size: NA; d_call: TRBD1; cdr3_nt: TGTGCCAGCAGCCACGGGGACAGGGGTGGCTACACCTTC; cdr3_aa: CASSHGDRGGYTF
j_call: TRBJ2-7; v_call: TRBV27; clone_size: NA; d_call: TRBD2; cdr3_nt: TGTGCCAGCAGTTTATCCACTAGCGTAAGCTCCTACGAGCAGTACTTC; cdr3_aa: CASSLSTSVSSYEQYF
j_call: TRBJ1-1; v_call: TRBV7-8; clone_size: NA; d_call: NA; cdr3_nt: TGTGCCAGCAGCTCCACAGGGAACACTGAAGCTTTCTTT; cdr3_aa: CASSSTGNTEAFF
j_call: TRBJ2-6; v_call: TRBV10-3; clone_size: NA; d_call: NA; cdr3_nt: TGTGCCATGCAAGGCGGCTCTGGGGCCAACGTCCTGACTTTC; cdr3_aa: CAMQGGSGANVLTF
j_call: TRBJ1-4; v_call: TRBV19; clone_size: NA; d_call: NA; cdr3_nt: TGTGCCAGTAGGACGGGGGGCCGTAATGAAAAACTGTTTTTT; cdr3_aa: CASRTGGRNEKLFF
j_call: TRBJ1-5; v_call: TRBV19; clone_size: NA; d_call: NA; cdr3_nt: TGTGCCAGTAGTATTGGAGGGGAAGGGGTTTTT; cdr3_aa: CASSIGGEGVF
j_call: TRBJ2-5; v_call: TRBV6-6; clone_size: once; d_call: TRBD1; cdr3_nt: TGTGCCAGCAGGAGCGACCTCAGGGGGCGCCGGGAGACCCAGTACTTC; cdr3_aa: CASRSDLRGRRETQYF
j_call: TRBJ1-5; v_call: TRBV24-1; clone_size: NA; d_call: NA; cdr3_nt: TGTGCCACCAGTGCTCCCGGGGGAGGCAATCAGCCCCAGCATTTT; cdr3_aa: CATSAPGGGNQPQHF
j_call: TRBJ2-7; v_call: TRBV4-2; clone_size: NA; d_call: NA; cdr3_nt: TGTGCCAGCAGCCAATCCGGGACACTCTCCTACGAGCAGTACTTC; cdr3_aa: CASSQSGTLSYEQYF
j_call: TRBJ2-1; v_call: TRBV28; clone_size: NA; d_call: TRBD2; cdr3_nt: TGTGCCAGCAGTTTGGGACTAGCCTTTAACAATGAGCAGTTCTTC; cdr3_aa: CASSLGLAFNNEQFF
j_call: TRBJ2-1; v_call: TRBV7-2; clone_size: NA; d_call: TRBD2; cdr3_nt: TGTGCCAGCAGCTTAGATGGGACTAGCGGGACTCGGTTCTTC; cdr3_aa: CASSLDGTSGTRFF
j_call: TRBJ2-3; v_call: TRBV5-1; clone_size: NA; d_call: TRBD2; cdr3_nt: TGCGCCAGCAGCCCCCTAGCGGGAGTGAGCACAGATACGCAGTATTTT; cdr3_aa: CASSPLAGVSTDTQYF
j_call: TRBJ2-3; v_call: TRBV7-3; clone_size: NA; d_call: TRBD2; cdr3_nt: TGTGCCAGCAGCTTGGGACTAGCGGGCACAGATACGCAGTATTTT; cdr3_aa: CASSLGLAGTDTQYF
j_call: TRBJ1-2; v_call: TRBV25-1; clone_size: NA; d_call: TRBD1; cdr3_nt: TGTGCCAGCAGTGCGACCGGGACAGGGGCAAGCTACACCTTC; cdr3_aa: CASSATGTGASYTF
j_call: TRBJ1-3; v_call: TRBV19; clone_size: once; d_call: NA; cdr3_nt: TGTGCCAGTAGTATTCAGATCAGGGGACCCTCTGGAAACACCATATATTTT; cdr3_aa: CASSIQIRGPSGNTIYF
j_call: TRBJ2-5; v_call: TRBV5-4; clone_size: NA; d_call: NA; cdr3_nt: TGTGCCAGCAGCTTCGTCAGGGAAGAGACCCAGTACTTC; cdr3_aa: CASSFVREETQYF
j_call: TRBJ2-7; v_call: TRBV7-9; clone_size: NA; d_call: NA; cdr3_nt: TGTGCCAGCAGCCCGAGGGGGGGCTCCTACGAGCAGTACTTC; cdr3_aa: CASSPRGGSYEQYF
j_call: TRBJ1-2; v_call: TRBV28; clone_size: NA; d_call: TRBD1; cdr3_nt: TGTGCCAGCAGTTGGGACAGGGTAGAGTCGTATGGCTACACCTTC; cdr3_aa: CASSWDRVESYGYTF
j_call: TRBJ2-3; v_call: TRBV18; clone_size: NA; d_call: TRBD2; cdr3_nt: TGTGCCAGCTCAAAAACTAGCGGGAGCACAGATACGCAGTATTTT; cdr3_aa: CASSKTSGSTDTQYF
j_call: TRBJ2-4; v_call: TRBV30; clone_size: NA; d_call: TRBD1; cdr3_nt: TGTGCCTGGAGCTGGGGACAGTCAAACATTCAGTACTTC; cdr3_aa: CAWSWGQSNIQYF
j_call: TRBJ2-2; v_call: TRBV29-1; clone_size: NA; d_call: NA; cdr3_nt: TGCAGCGTTGGAGGGCTAGGCACCGGGGAGCTGTTTTTT; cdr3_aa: CSVGGLGTGELFF
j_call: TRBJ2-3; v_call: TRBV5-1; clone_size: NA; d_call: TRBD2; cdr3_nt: TGCGCCAGCAGCTTCCCACTAGCGGGAGTTGCAGATACGCAGTATTTT; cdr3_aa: CASSFPLAGVADTQYF
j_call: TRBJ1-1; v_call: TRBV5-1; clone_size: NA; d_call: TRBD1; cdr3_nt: TGCGCCAGCAGCTCCGAAGGACAGGCACGGAACACTGAAGCTTTCTTT; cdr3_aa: CASSSEGQARNTEAFF
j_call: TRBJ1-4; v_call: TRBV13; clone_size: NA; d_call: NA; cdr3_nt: TGTGCCAGCACCTTAAGGGGATCTTGGACTAATGAAAAACTGTTTTTT; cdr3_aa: CASTLRGSWTNEKLFF
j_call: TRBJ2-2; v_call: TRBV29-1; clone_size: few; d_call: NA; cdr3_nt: TGCAGCGTTGAAGATCCCGGGGTTTTCACCGGGGAGCTGTTTTTT; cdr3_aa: CSVEDPGVFTGELFF
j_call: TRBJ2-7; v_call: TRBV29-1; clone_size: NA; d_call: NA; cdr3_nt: TGCAGTGCCGGGCAGGGAAGAACCTACGAGCAGTACTTC; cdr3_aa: CSAGQGRTYEQYF
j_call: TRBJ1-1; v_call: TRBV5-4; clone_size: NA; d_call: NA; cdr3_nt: TGTGCCAGCAGCTCGCGGATCCTGAGGAACACTGAAGCTTTCTTT; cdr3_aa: CASSSRILRNTEAFF
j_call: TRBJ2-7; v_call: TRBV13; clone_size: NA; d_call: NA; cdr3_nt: TGTGCCAGCAGCTTAGGGTCGTCAGGGTACTACGAGCAGTACTTC; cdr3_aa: CASSLGSSGYYEQYF
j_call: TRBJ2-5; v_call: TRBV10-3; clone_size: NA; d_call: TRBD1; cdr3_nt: TGTGCCACCCTGACAGGGCCGGAGGAGACCCAGTACTTC; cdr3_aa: CATLTGPEETQYF
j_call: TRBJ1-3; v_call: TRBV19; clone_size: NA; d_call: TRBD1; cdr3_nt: TGTGCCAGTAGTCCCACGGGACAGGCTTCTGGAAACACCATATATTTT; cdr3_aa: CASSPTGQASGNTIYF
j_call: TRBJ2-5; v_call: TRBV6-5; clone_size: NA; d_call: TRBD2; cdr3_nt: TGTGCCAGCAGTCGTGGTAGCGGGAGTGTGGAGACCCAGTACTTC; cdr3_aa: CASSRGSGSVETQYF
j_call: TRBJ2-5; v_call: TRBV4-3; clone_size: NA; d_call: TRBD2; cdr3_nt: TGCGCCAGCAGCCAAAGACTAGCGGCCCAAGAGACCCAGTACTTC; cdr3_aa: CASSQRLAAQETQYF
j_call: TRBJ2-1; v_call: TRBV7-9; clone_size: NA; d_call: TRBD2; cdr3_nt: TGTGCCAGCAGCTCCTTGGGACTAACGAACAATGAGCAGTTCTTC; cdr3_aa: CASSSLGLTNNEQFF
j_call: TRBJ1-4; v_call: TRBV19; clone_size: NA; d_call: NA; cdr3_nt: TGTGCCAGTAGTATACCTCTAGGCACTAATGAAAAACTGTTTTTT; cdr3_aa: CASSIPLGTNEKLFF
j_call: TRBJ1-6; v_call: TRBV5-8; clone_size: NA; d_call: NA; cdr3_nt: TGTGCCAGCACCCGGGACGGAGGGTTAGGTTCACCCCTCCACTTT; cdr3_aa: CASTRDGGLGSPLHF
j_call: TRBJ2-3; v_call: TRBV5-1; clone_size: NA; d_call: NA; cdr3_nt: TGCGCCAGCAGCATCAGTGATAACACAGATACGCAGTATTTT; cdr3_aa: CASSISDNTDTQYF
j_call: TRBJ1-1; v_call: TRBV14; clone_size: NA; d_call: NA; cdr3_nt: TGTGCCAGCAGCCAATCGGGGGGGATGAACACTGAAGCTTTCTTT; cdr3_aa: CASSQSGGMNTEAFF
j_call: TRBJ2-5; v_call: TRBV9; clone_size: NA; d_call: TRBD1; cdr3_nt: TGTGCCAGCAGCGTAGTACAGGGGGGCCAAGAGACCCAGTACTTC; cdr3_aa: CASSVVQGGQETQYF